Each of the 29 T cell receptor beta chains below was sequenced from the same sample in a study of blood T cell repertoires in COVID-19. Only in-frame clones appear in the TCRdb table, and some are missing; sequencing was by immunoSEQ multiplex PCR. The data contain just over 300,000 clones, 85% to 90% of them singletons. The specimen sequenced was PBMCs or T cells enriched from blood (not recorded which). The receptor source for this set is a man aged 25-45 years who had recovered from COVID-19.

This chain uses TRBV15 with TRBJ1-1, with 7 positions matching TRBD1. V trimming: 3 bases; J trimming: 3 bases; junction bases outside the gene matches: 4. Per the germline V gene, CDR1 is LNHNV and CDR2 is YYDKDF (reference sequence). The CDR3 runs to 14 residues. CDR3 bases: TGTGCCACCAGCAGGGGACAGCGATACACTGAAGCTTTCTTT. Protein product: CATSRGQRYTEAFF.

The chain joins TRBV5-6 to TRBJ1-1, with 8 bases matching TRBD1. The V gene's germline CDR1 is SGHDT and CDR2 YYEEEE. The V segment lost 1 base and the J segment 1 base; nucleotides outside the gene matches: 9. CDR3 length equals 17 residues. This chain's CDR3 is CASSLTRQGPWNTEAFF. The CDR3 DNA reads TGTGCCAGCAGCTTGACCCGACAGGGGCCATGGAACACTGAAGCTTTCTTT. Complete variable domain (other parts from reference TRBV5-6 and TRBJ1-1): DAGVTQSPTHLIKTRGQQVTLRCSPKSGHDTVSWYQQALGQGPQFIFQYYEEEERQRGNFPDRFSGHQFPNYSSELNVNALLLGDSALYLCASSLTRQGPWNTEAFFGQGTRLTVV.

This chain joins TRBV12-3 or TRBV12-4 and TRBJ2-3; D gene uncertain. The CDR3 sequence is 13 residues long. V was trimmed by 6 bases and J by 1 base, leaving 8 bases between them. The chain's CDR3 is CASSPGGTDTQYF. CDR3 coding DNA: TGTGCCAGCAGCCCAGGTGGCACAGATACGCAGTATTTT.

V usage is TRBV18 and J usage is TRBJ2-3; D uncertain. CDR1 is KGHSH and CDR2 is LQKENI in the germline V gene. The CDR3 runs 14 residues. Trimming removed 4 bases at V and 1 base at J, with 9 bases between. The CDR3 spells CASSRAVGTDTQYF. CDR3 coding DNA: TGTGCCAGCTCACGGGCAGTGGGCACAGATACGCAGTATTTT.

The rearrangement uses TRBV7-9 and TRBJ2-3; 16 bases align to TRBD2. There are 19 residues in the CDR3. Germline trimming cut 2 bases from V and 7 bases from J; bases unmatched to any gene: 12. The V gene's germline CDR1 is SEHNR and CDR2 FQNEAQ (reference sequence). CDR3 sequence (DNA): TGTGCCAGCAGCTTACCGGAGGGGACTAGCGGGGGGGAACGGCATACGCAGTATTTT. Its translation: CASSLPEGTSGGERHTQYF.

The V gene is TRBV24-1, the J gene TRBJ1-1; D is uncertain. CDR3 size: 13 residues. The V gene's germline CDR1 is KGHDR and CDR2 SFDVKD. V lost 6 bases, J lost 4 bases, and 11 bases lay in between. In DNA form, the CDR3 reads TGTGCCACCAGTATGAGGGCAGGCACTGAAGCTTTCTTT. This encodes CATSMRAGTEAFF.

J is TRBJ2-5 and V is TRBV5-1; TRBD2 agrees at 10 bases. V shed 2 bases, J shed 3 bases, and the junction held 4 bases outside the gene matches. The CDR3 runs to 15 residues. Germline lookup yields CDR1 SGHRS and CDR2 YFSETQ. CDR3: CASSFRAGGEETQYF. The CDR3 nucleotides are TGCGCCAGCAGCTTCAGAGCGGGGGGGGAAGAGACCCAGTACTTC.

V gene TRBV6-5 combines with J gene TRBJ1-6; 7 bases line up with TRBD1. The V gene end was trimmed by 0 bases and the J gene end by 11 bases; junction bases not matched to a gene: 7. Looked up from germline, CDR1 is MNHEY and CDR2 is SVGAGI. The CDR3 is made up of 15 amino acids. The CDR3 spells CASSYSTRGFAPLHF. Here the CDR3 DNA reads TGTGCCAGCAGTTACTCGACCAGGGGGTTTGCACCCCTCCACTTT.

The chain carries TRBV18 and TRBJ1-1; a weak D match, TRBD1 (5 bases). Germline CDR1 KGHSH, CDR2 LQKENI. CDR3 size: 13 residues. Between the trimmed V and J ends, which lost 5 bases and 1 base, there was a span of 8 bases. CDR3 loop: CASSNGQNTEAFF. The CDR3 nucleotides read TGTGCCAGCTCAAACGGACAGAACACTGAAGCTTTCTTT.

The chain employs TRBV28 and TRBJ1-5, with D possibly matching TRBD1 (6 bases). This CDR3 region has 15 residues. Germline CDR1 and CDR2: MDHEN and SYDVKM. V lost 5 bases, J lost 0 bases, and 11 bases lay in between. DNA of the CDR3: TGTGCCAGCAGTCCAGACAGGTATAGCAATCAGCCCCAGCATTTT. This encodes CASSPDRYSNQPQHF.

The chain couples TRBV4-1 to TRBJ2-5; tentative D call: TRBD2 (7 bases). This CDR3 contains 15 residues. Germline lookup yields CDR1 MGHRA and CDR2 YSYEKL. V was shortened by 4 bases and J by 5 bases, with 17 bases between the two germline ends. CDR3 protein: CASSLYGGQGETQYF. The CDR3 region has the DNA TGCGCCAGCAGCCTTTACGGGGGGCAGGGGGAGACCCAGTACTTC.

The chain joins TRBV11-2 to TRBJ2-3, with a weak D call TRBD1 (5 bases). V was cut by 0 bases and J by 5 bases, with 6 bases left in between. Germline CDR1 SGHAT, CDR2 FQNNGV. This CDR3 has 13 residues. CDR3: CASSLDQGDTQYF. The CDR3 DNA follows: TGTGCCAGCAGCTTAGACCAGGGAGATACGCAGTATTTT.

As concerns this clone: Because the CDR3's place on the DNA is in doubt, the DNA is left out and the CDR3 is given as listed by TCRdb. The V and J genes are TRBV27 and TRBJ2-7; the D call in the table, TRBD2, was not verified against the DNA. CDR1 and CDR2 (germline): MNHEY, SMNVEV (reference sequence). The CDR3 totals 16 residues, both ends included. The CDR3 here is CASSTSAGVPAYEQYF.

The chain couples TRBV6-5 to TRBJ2-1, with D perhaps matching TRBD2 (6 bases). CDR1 and CDR2 (germline): MNHEY, SVGAGI. Trimming removed 11 bases from V and 0 bases from J, with 11 bases in between. This CDR3 is 13 amino acids long. The CDR3 region has the DNA TGTGCCTCGCGGGGTAGCTCCTACAATGAGCAGTTCTTC. It translates to CASRGSSYNEQFF.

This chain joins TRBV12-3 or TRBV12-4 and TRBJ2-2; D possibly corresponds to TRBD2 (6 bases). Deletions cut 6 bases from V and 6 bases from J, with 11 bases between. CDR3 length: 13 amino acids. CDR3 residues: CASRKLAPGELFF. The CDR3 DNA sequence: TGTGCCAGCAGGAAACTAGCACCCGGGGAGCTGTTTTTT.

This clone was seen once. The V and J genes are TRBV4-2 and TRBJ2-1; 8 bases match TRBD2. Germline values: CDR1 LGHNA, CDR2 YNFKEQ. There are 15 residues in the CDR3. The junction had 7 bases not matched to a gene; V was cut back by 0 bases and J by 9 bases. The CDR3 bases are TGTGCCAGCAGCCAAGAAAGCGGGAGCGTCGGTGAGCAGTTCTTC. Translating gives CASSQESGSVGEQFF.

This clone was found a few times. This chain links TRBV5-4 with TRBJ1-1; D might be TRBD1 (6 bases). CDR1 is SGHNT and CDR2 is YYREEE in the germline V gene (reference sequence). V lost 5 bases and J lost 4, with 15 bases in between. The length of the CDR3 is 14 residues. CDR3 in amino acids: CASSSPQGSTEAFF. In DNA, the CDR3 is TGTGCCAGCAGTTCTCCCCAGGGGAGCACTGAAGCTTTCTTT.

As for this clone: The junction does not match germline at one end; this may be a read error. The CDR3 reads CASSLDTSERYF. The CDR3 nucleotides read TGTGCCAGCAGCTTAGATACCAGCGAGCGGTACTTC. This sequence joins TRBV11-3 and TRBJ2-7; D is undetermined. The germline V gene encodes CDR1 SGHNT and CDR2 YENEEA. This CDR3 has 12 residues.

A word on this clone: The junction differs from germline at one of its ends, possibly a read error. The CDR3 sequence is CASSPLTLNTEAFF. The CDR3 region has the DNA TGTGCTAGCAGCCCACTGACACTGAACACTGAAGCTTTCTTT. The J gene is TRBJ1-1, the V gene TRBV7-7; no clear D. Germline CDR1 and CDR2: SSHAT and FNYEAQ (reference sequence). The CDR3 sequence is 14 residues long.

This clone has just a few counts. The rearrangement joins TRBV14 to TRBJ1-3, with 8 bases lining up with TRBD1. Trimming at V came to 3 bases and at J to 4 bases, leaving 2 bases not matched to a gene. CDR1 and CDR2 from the germline V gene are SGHDN and FVKESK. This CDR3 has 14 residues. The CDR3 reads CASSHRDRGNTIYF. The CDR3 DNA reads as TGTGCCAGCAGCCACCGGGACAGGGGAAACACCATATATTTT.

This chain links TRBV5-4 with TRBJ2-7, with TRBD1 as a possible D gene (6 bases). The germline V gene has CDR1 SGHNT and CDR2 YYREEE (reference sequence). The CDR3 is 12 amino acids. V dropped 4 bases and J dropped 3 bases, with 8 bases sitting between them. As DNA, the CDR3 is TGTGCCAGCAGCGTACAGGGCTACGAGCAGTACTTC. Translating it yields CASSVQGYEQYF.

In its sample, this clone was seen a few times. The chain recombines TRBV27 with TRBJ2-1, with 7 bases lining up with TRBD1. CDR1 MNHEY and CDR2 SMNVEV come from the germline V gene (reference sequence). V lost 0 bases to trimming and J lost 4 bases; unmatched junction nucleotides: 6. This CDR3 has 16 amino acids. In DNA form, the CDR3 reads TGTGCCAGCAGTTTATCCCCGGGACAGATATACAATGAGCAGTTCTTC. Its translation is CASSLSPGQIYNEQFF.

The genes are TRBV6-5 and TRBJ2-2; D possibly corresponds to TRBD1 (6 bases). The CDR3 loop spans 15 amino acids. Trimming stripped 6 bases from V and 4 bases from J, with 15 bases between. Germline V lookup: CDR1 MNHEY, CDR2 SVGAGI. As DNA, the CDR3 is TGTGCCAGCAGACCCCCGGGACACCTCACCGGGGAGCTGTTTTTT. Translated: CASRPPGHLTGELFF.

A single count supports this clone. This chain uses TRBV18 with TRBJ2-7; the D gene is possibly TRBD2 (6 bases). V shed 5 bases and J shed 4 bases, with 15 bases lying between them. The CDR3 sequence is 14 residues long. Looked up from germline, CDR1 is KGHSH and CDR2 is LQKENI. Here the CDR3 reads CASSEPGLRYEQYF. The CDR3 region has the DNA TGTGCCAGCTCAGAGCCGGGACTGAGGTACGAGCAGTACTTC.

This chain links TRBV10-3 with TRBJ1-1, with no clear D. In germline, CDR1 is ENHRY, CDR2 SYGVKD. The V end lost 0 bases, the J end lost 7 bases, and 12 bases lay between the germline ends. This CDR3 region has 14 residues. CDR3 in amino acids: CAISESSINIEAFF. The CDR3 nucleotides read TGTGCCATCAGTGAGTCGAGTATCAATATTGAAGCTTTCTTT.

The rearrangement joins TRBV19 to TRBJ1-2; weak D call: TRBD1 (5 bases). The CDR3 sequence is 13 residues long. CDR1 is LNHDA and CDR2 is SQIVND in the germline V gene (reference sequence). Deletions cut 9 bases from V and 6 bases from J, with 17 bases between. The CDR3 bases are TGTGCCAGCAAGACCACAGCGGGGGATGGCTACACCTTC. Its protein product is CASKTTAGDGYTF. Full variable domain (missing parts from reference TRBV19 and TRBJ1-2): DGGITQSPKYLFRKEGQNVTLSCEQNLNHDAMYWYRQDPGQGLRLIYYSQIVNDFQKGDIAEGYSVSREKKESFPLTVTSAQKNPTAFYLCASKTTAGDGYTFGSGTRLTVV.

This chain connects TRBV19 to TRBJ1-6; 9 nucleotides line up with TRBD1. The CDR3 spans 14 residues. CDR1 and CDR2 (germline): LNHDA, SQIVND (reference sequence). The J segment lost 7 bases and the V segment lost 3 bases, leaving 1 base of the junction unmatched. Written as DNA, the CDR3 is TGTGCCAGTAGTATTGACAGGGGGAATTCACCCCTCCACTTT. Translation: CASSIDRGNSPLHF.

CDR3 in amino acids: CASSLYYRDQGQETQYF. The CDR3 nucleotides are TGTGCCAGCTCACTCTATTATAGAGATCAGGGGCAAGAGACCCAGTACTTC. J is TRBJ2-5 and V is TRBV18, with D perhaps matching TRBD1 (6 bases). Germline V gene lookup returns CDR1 KGHSH and CDR2 LQKENI. This CDR3 has 17 residues. Trimming removed 4 bases at V and 2 bases at J, with 20 bases between.

The chain joins TRBV7-9 to TRBJ2-1; weak D call: TRBD1 (5 bases). The CDR3 spans 14 residues. Germline V gives CDR1 SEHNR, CDR2 FQNEAQ (reference sequence). Between the trimmed V and J ends, which lost 5 bases and 2 bases, there was a span of 10 bases. As DNA, the CDR3 is TGTGCCAGCAGCGCCTGGACACCCTACAATGAGCAGTTCTTC. It specifies CASSAWTPYNEQFF.